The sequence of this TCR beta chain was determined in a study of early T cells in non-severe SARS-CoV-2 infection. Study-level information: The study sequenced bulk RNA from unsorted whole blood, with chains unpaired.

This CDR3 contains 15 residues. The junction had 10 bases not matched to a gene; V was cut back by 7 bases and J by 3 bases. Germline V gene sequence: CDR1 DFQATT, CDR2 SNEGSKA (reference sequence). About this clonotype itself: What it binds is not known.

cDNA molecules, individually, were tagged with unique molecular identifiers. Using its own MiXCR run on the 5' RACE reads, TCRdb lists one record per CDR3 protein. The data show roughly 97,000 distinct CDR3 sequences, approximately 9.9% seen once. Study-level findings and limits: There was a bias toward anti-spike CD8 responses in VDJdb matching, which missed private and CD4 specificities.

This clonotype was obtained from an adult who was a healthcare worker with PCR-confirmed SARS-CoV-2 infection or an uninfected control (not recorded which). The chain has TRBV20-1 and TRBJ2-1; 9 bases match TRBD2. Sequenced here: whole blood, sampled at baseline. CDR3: CSVAGLANVYNEQFF. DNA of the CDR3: TGCAGTGTCGCGGGACTAGCAAATGTCTACAATGAGCAGTTCTTC.